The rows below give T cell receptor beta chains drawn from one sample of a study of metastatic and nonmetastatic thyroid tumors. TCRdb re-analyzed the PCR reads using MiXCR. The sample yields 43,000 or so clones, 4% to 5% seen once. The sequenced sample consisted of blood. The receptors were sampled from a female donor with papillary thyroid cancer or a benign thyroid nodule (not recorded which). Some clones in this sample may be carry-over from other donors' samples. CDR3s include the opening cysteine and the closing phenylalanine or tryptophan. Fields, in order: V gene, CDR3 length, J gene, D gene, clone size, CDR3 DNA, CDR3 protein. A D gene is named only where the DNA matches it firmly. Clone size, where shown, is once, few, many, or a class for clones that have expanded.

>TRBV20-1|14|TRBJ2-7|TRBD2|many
TGCAGTGCTAGAGATTGGCTAGCGGGGTACGAGCAGTACTTC
CSARDWLAGYEQYF
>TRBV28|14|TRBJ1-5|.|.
TGTACCAGCAGCCAGGGATGGGGCAATAAGCCCCAGCATTTT
CTSSQGWGNKPQHF
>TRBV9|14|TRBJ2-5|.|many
TGTGCCAGCAGCGTCCAGGCTTCGCAAGAGACCCAGTACTTC
CASSVQASQETQYF
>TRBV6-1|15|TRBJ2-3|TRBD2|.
TGTGCCGTGACTAGCGGAGCAGGAGTTACAGATACGCAGTATTTT
CAVTSGAGVTDTQYF
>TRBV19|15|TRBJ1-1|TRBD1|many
TGTGCCAGCCGGGACAGGGGGTTAATGAACACTGAAGCTTTCTTT
CASRDRGLMNTEAFF
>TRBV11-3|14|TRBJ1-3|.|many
TGTGCCAGCAGCTTTTCTCTCTCTGGAAACACCATATATTTT
CASSFSLSGNTIYF
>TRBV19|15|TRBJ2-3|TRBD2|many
TGTGCCAGTAGTAAAGGACTAGCGGGCACAGATACGCAGTATTTT
CASSKGLAGTDTQYF
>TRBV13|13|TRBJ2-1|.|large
TGTGCCAGCAGCCCCCTTAAGAACAGTGAGCAGTTCTTC
CASSPLKNSEQFF
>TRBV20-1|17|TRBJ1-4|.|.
TGCAGTGCTGCACCAACAGGACAGCCGTTATCTAATGAAAAACTGTTTTTT
CSAAPTGQPLSNEKLFF
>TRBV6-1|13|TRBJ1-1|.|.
TGTGCCAGCAGTGTAGCAGTGAACACTGAAGCTTTCTTT
CASSVAVNTEAFF
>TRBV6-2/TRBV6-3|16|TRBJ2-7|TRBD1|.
TGTGCCAGCAGTGACCCCGTGACAGGGGGCCTCGACGAGCAGTACTTC
CASSDPVTGGLDEQYF
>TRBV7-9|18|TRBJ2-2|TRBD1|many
TGTGCCAGCAGCCCTAAGGTCGGGACAGCGGTGAACACCGGGGAGCTGTTTTTT
CASSPKVGTAVNTGELFF
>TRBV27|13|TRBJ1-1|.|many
TGTGCCAGCAGTCTCTTCACCAGGGCTGAAGCTTTCTTT
CASSLFTRAEAFF
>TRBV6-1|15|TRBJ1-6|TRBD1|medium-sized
TGTGCCAGCAGCGCGCCGGGACAGACTAATTCACCCCTCCACTTT
CASSAPGQTNSPLHF
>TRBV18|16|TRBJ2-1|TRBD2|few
TGTGCCAGCTCACTCAATAGCGGGAGTTCGGCAAATGAGCAGTTCTTC
CASSLNSGSSANEQFF
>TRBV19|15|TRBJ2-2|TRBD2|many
TGTGCCAGTAGTGGAGTTAGCGGGCCTGGGGGGGAGCTGTTTTTT
CASSGVSGPGGELFF
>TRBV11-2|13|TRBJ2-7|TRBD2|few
TGTGCCAGCAGCGATGGACTAGCGGGCTGGCAGTACTTC
CASSDGLAGWQYF
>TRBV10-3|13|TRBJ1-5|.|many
TGTGCCATCAGTGATGGCTTCAATCAGCCCCAGCATTTT
CAISDGFNQPQHF
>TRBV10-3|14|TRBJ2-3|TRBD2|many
TGTGCCATCAAAGATACGGGGGGTGCAGATACGCAGTATTTT
CAIKDTGGADTQYF
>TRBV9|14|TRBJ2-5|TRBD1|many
TGTGCCAGCAGCCTCTGGGACAGTCAAGAGACCCAGTACTTC
CASSLWDSQETQYF
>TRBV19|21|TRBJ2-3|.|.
TGTGCCAGTAGTATGGGACTCGGCGGGCGGGCGGGCCCTACGATCACAGATACGCAGTATTTT
CASSMGLGGRAGPTITDTQYF
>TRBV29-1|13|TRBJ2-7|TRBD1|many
TGCAGCGTGTCCGGGACAGCAGCTTACGAGCAGTACTTC
CSVSGTAAYEQYF
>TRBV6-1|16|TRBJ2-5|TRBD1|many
TGTGCCAGCAGTTTTTCCGCCGGGACAGGGGACGAGACCCAGTACTTC
CASSFSAGTGDETQYF
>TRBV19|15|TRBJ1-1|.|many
TGTGCCAGTAGTACCGGTCACAGTACGAACACTGAAGCTTTCTTT
CASSTGHSTNTEAFF
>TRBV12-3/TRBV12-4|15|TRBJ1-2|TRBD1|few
TGTGCCAGCAGTACCGGACGGACAGGTCGGGATGGCTACACCTTC
CASSTGRTGRDGYTF
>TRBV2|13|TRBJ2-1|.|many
TGTGCCAGCACAAGGGCCTCCTACAATGAGCAGTTCTTC
CASTRASYNEQFF
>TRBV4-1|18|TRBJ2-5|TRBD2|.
TGCGCCAGCAGCCAAGAAGGGCGGACTAGCGGGAGGGGAGAGACCCAGTACTTC
CASSQEGRTSGRGETQYF
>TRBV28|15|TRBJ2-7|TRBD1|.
TGTGCCAGCAGTTCGGACAGGGAGGCGGCTGACGAGCAGTACTTC
CASSSDREAADEQYF
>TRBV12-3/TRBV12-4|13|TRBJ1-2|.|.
TGTGCCAGCAGTTTTGACACCCTCGGGGGCTATACCTTC
CASSFDTLGGYTF
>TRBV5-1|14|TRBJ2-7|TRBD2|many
TGCGCCAGCAGCTTGGACGGGAGGGTGGGGGAGCAGTACTTC
CASSLDGRVGEQYF
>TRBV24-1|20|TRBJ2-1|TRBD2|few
TGTGCCAAAAGTGATCCCGGGACTAGCCCTCACAAACAAAACTACAATGAGCAGTTCTTC
CAKSDPGTSPHKQNYNEQFF
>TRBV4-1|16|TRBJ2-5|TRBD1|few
TGCGCCAGCAGCTCTGACAGGGGAGGCTTCCAAGAGACCCAGTACTTC
CASSSDRGGFQETQYF
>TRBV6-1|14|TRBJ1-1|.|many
TGTGCCAGCGTCTCTGACAGCATGAACACTGAAGCTTTCTTT
CASVSDSMNTEAFF
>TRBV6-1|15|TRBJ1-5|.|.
TGTGCCAGCAGTGAAGTTGACACCAGCAATCAGCGCCAGAATTTT
CASSEVDTSNQRQNF
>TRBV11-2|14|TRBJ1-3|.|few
TGTGCCAGCAGTTATAACGGGGCCGGAAACACCATATATTTT
CASSYNGAGNTIYF
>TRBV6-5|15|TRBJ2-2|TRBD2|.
TGTGCCAGCAGTTTAACTAGCGGGAGCACCGGGGAGCTGTTTTTT
CASSLTSGSTGELFF
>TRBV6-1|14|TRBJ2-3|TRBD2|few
TGTGCCAGCAGCACCGGGGGGGGCGCAGATACGCAGTATTTT
CASSTGGGADTQYF
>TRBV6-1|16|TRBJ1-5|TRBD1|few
TGTGCCAGCAGTCCCCGGACAGGGGGAGGCAATCAGCCCCAGCATTTT
CASSPRTGGGNQPQHF
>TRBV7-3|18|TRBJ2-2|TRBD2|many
TGTGCCAGCAGCCCTGGACTAGCGGGAGGGCTAGGCACCGGGGAGCTGTTTTTT
CASSPGLAGGLGTGELFF
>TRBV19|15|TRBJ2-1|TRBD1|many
TGTGCCAGTAGTCCAACAGGGGTCTCCTACAATGAGCAGTTCTTC
CASSPTGVSYNEQFF
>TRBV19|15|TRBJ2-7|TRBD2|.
TGTGCCAGTGGTGGGACTAGCGGGTGCTCCTACGAGCAGTACTTC
CASGGTSGCSYEQYF